This entry describes one T cell receptor (beta chain). Its target is not known. The donors were part of the validation cohort, which consisted of under 150 subjects and was separate from the first cohort of about 650 subjects. Clones were sequenced by immunoSEQ multiplex PCR, and TCRdb holds only the in-frame ones, with some missing. In the table there are fewer than 300,000 clones, roughly 90% of which are singletons. This sample was taken from a study of cytomegalovirus exposure and HLA in healthy donors. Looking at the study overall: The use of the same platform for the 120 validation repertoires and the 600 to 700 first-cohort repertoires was reported by a later analysis. Notes on the study in general: Through in vitro validation, three CMV-associated chains were shown to be specific for CMV antigens. The study labeled under 200 TCR beta chains cytomegalovirus-associated.

Germline CDR1 is MNHEY and CDR2 is SVGAGI. Trimming took 0 bases from V and 5 from J; bases not matched to a gene: 7. The CDR3 spans 16 residues. The rearrangement uses TRBV6-5 and TRBJ2-1; TRBD2 agrees at 7 bases. The receptor's source is a young woman in good health and CMV-seronegative. Sequencing was done on a sample of PBMCs. The CDR3 coding sequence is TGTGCCAGCAGTTACTCGCCTAGCGGTAGACACAATGAGCAGTTCTTC. It encodes CASSYSPSGRHNEQFF.